This T cell receptor beta chain was obtained from a study of T cell responses to AZD1222 COVID-19 vaccine. General observations from the study: With dominance at 160-218 and 743-854, vaccine-associated CD4 TCRs spanned spike. Repertoire collection took place solely once the T cell response had peaked.

A word on this clone: The antigen is unknown.

Germline CDR1 is LGHDT and CDR2 is YNNKEL (reference sequence). V lost 7 bases and J 4 bases, leaving 12 bases between the germline ends. This CDR3 contains 13 residues. Repertoires were generated with immunoSEQ multiplex PCR, while TCRdb's copy carries only in-frame clones and drops some. The data show roughly 95,000 clones, with roughly nine tenths seen just once and roughly 3.1% held by the top ten. The clonotype was recovered from an adult who received the AZD1222 COVID-19 vaccine. The chain joins TRBV3-1 (or the pseudogene TRBV3-2) to TRBJ2-3, with a tentative D call TRBD1 (6 bases). This specimen consisted of peripheral blood, obtained 28 days after the second AZD1222 dose. This CDR3 is CASTSWTADTQYF. The CDR3, as DNA: TGTGCCAGCACCAGCTGGACAGCAGATACGCAGTATTTT.